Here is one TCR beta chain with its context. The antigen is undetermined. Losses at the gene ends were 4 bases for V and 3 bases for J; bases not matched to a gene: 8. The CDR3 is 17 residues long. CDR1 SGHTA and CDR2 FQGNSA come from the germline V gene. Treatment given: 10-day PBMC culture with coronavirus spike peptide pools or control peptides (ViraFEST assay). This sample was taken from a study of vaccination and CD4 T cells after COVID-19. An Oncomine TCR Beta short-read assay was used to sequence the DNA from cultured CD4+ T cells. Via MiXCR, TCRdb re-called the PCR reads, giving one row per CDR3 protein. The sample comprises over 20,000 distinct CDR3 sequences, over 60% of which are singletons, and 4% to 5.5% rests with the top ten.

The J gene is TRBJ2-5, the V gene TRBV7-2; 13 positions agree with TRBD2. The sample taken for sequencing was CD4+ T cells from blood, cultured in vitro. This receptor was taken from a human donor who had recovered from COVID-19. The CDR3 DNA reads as TGTGCCAGCAGCTCGTTTAGCGGGACTAGCGGGAAAGAGACCCAGTACTTC. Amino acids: CASSSFSGTSGKETQYF.